This passage covers 16 T cell receptor beta chains from one sample sequenced in a study of beta chain features in type 1 diabetes listed by TCRdb under 2018. Library preparation employed the immunoSEQ multiplex PCR assay. The High Capacity cDNA Reverse Transcription Kit was used to reverse transcribe all of the isolated RNA, meaning that expressed TCRB transcripts were what got sequenced. Here the immuneACCESS table is served through TCRdb, limited to in-frame sequences with V and J called. Missing clones are a known gap in these copies; in checked studies unresolved V genes cover under half, and the rest lacks a known reason. Recorded for this sample are around 450,000 clones; approximately 10% of them occurred a single time. Of the sample, roughly 0.046% falls within the top ten clones. The sample was naive CD4+ T cells from blood. Sample cell subset or site, as interpreted from the label and publication: true naive CD4+ T cells. The receptors stem from a woman younger than 35 in good health.

This clone was counted between two and nine times. The CDR3 DNA reads as TGTGCCAGCAGTTATTGGGAGAGGGGCACAGATACGCAGTATTTT. It codes for CASSYWERGTDTQYF. The genes are TRBV6-6 and TRBJ2-3; D is possibly TRBD2 (5 bases). Germline V gene data show CDR1 as MNHNY and CDR2 as SVGAGI (reference sequence). CDR3 size: 15 residues. Trimming pared 3 bases from V and 1 base from J, leaving 11 bases between.

This clone was picked up a small number of times. The chain carries TRBV30 and TRBJ2-4, with D perhaps matching TRBD1 (5 bases). In germline, CDR1 is GTSNPN, CDR2 SVGIG (reference sequence). This CDR3 is 20 amino acids long. The germline V and J ends were trimmed by 0 bases and 0 bases, with 24 bases remaining between them. CDR3 nucleotide sequence: TGTGCCTGGAGTGTACTCCGTCAGGGCGCGCCGATTCTAGCCAAAAACATTCAGTACTTC. It translates to CAWSVLRQGAPILAKNIQYF.

This clone was seen a few times. The chain carries TRBV15 and TRBJ2-5; TRBD2 matches at 7 bases. Germline trimming cut 7 bases from V and 2 bases from J; bases unmatched to any gene: 7. The CDR3 length is 14 residues. The germline V gene has CDR1 LNHNV and CDR2 YYDKDF (reference sequence). The CDR3 protein is CATTPGGNQETQYF. The CDR3 DNA reads TGTGCCACCACCCCGGGGGGTAATCAAGAGACCCAGTACTTC.

The chain employs TRBV7-2 and TRBJ2-5, with D tentatively TRBD1 (6 bases). The CDR3 consists of 14 residues. V dropped 0 bases and J dropped 6 bases, with 11 bases sitting between them. Germline lookup yields CDR1 SGHTA and CDR2 FQGNSA. The DNA of the CDR3 is TGTGCCAGCAGCTTAGCGGACAGTTTGAAGACCCAGTACTTC. Its translation is CASSLADSLKTQYF. The whole variable domain, remainder taken from reference TRBV7-2 and TRBJ2-5, is GAGVSQSPSNKVTEKGKDVELRCDPISGHTALYWYRQSLGQGLEFLIYFQGNSAPDKSGLPSDRFSAERTGGSVSTLTIQRTQQEDSAVYLCASSLADSLKTQYFGPGTRLLVL.

The V gene is TRBV2, the J gene TRBJ1-1; no clear D. The CDR3 has 13 amino acids. CDR1 and CDR2 (germline): SNHLY, FYNNEI. V was trimmed by 4 bases and J by 6 bases, leaving 12 bases between them. The CDR3 protein is CASSGPGRAEAFF. The CDR3 nucleotides read TGTGCCAGCAGTGGGCCGGGGAGGGCTGAAGCTTTCTTT.

Only a few counts were recorded for this clone. Here the CDR3 DNA reads TGCGCCAGCAGCCAAGAAGGATACCTTGTCTACAATGAGCAGTTCTTC. The encoded protein is CASSQEGYLVYNEQFF. This rearrangement joins TRBV4-3 to TRBJ2-1, with no clear D. There are 16 residues in the CDR3. The V gene lost 0 bases and the J gene lost 3 bases, with 12 bases spanning the gap. CDR1 LGHNA and CDR2 YSLEER come from the germline V gene.

This clone has more than one count but fewer than ten. The gene calls are TRBV9 and TRBJ2-1; 8 bases agree with TRBD2. V gave up 4 bases and J gave up 2 bases; unmatched junction bases: 5. The CDR3 is 15 residues long. CDR1 is SGDLS, CDR2 YYNGEE, per germline. CDR3 coding DNA: TGTGCCAGCAGCATGATAGCGGGGACCTACAATGAGCAGTTCTTC. Encoded protein: CASSMIAGTYNEQFF.

This clone was counted between two and nine times. This rearrangement joins TRBV6-6 to TRBJ1-6; D is possibly TRBD1 (5 bases). The CDR3 has 16 residues. Germline V CDR1 and CDR2: MNHNY, SVGAGI (reference sequence). The V end was cut by 0 bases, the J end by 13 bases, with 19 bases between. CDR3 residues: CASSYSRRAEGSPLHF. The CDR3, as DNA: TGTGCCAGCAGTTACTCACGCAGGGCGGAAGGTTCGCCCCTCCACTTT.

This clone was seen repeatedly, ten times or more. The V gene is TRBV10-3, the J gene TRBJ2-3; possibly TRBD1 for D (6 bases). Deletions cut 4 bases from V and 5 bases from J, with 13 bases between. CDR1 and CDR2 from the germline V gene are ENHRY and SYGVKD. This CDR3 has 14 residues. CDR3 amino acids: CAISVITGKDTQYF. DNA of the CDR3: TGTGCCATCAGTGTGATTACAGGGAAAGATACGCAGTATTTT.

This clone was detected a few times. V usage is TRBV30 and J usage is TRBJ2-3, with TRBD2 identical over 13 bases. There are 17 residues in the CDR3. Germline CDR1 is GTSNPN and CDR2 is SVGIG (reference sequence). The V gene end was trimmed by 2 bases and the J gene end by 2 bases; junction bases not matched to a gene: 7. CDR3 sequence: CAWSPWGLAGPTDTQYF. CDR3 DNA sequence: TGTGCCTGGAGTCCCTGGGGACTAGCGGGACCCACAGATACGCAGTATTTT.

Comments on this clone: The conserved closing phenylalanine or tryptophan is absent in this CDR3, likely reflecting a read error. The DNA is omitted, as the CDR3 cannot be located on it reliably, and the CDR3 follows TCRdb's listing. The chain has TRBV28 and TRBJ1-1; the DNA was not used to check the table's D call, TRBD1. Per germline, CDR1 MDHEN and CDR2 SYDVKM. The CDR3 is made up of 14 amino acids, end residues included. The CDR3 spells CASSLSGQEGHERL.

This clone has only a few counts. J is TRBJ1-3 and V is TRBV9; no firm D call. The CDR3 length is 14 residues. V lost 2 bases and J lost 0, with 6 bases in between. From germline, CDR1 is SGDLS and CDR2 YYNGEE. CDR3 protein: CASSVSPSGNTIYF. The CDR3 DNA follows: TGTGCCAGCAGCGTGTCTCCCTCTGGAAACACCATATATTTT. Filled out from reference TRBV9 and TRBJ1-3, the complete variable domain reads DSGVTQTPKHLITATGQRVTLRCSPRSGDLSVYWYQQSLDQGLQFLIQYYNGEERAKGNILERFSAQQFPDLHSELNLSSLELGDSALYFCASSVSPSGNTIYFGEGSWLTVV.

This clone occurred a few times. This chain joins TRBV6-1 and TRBJ2-1; TRBD1 might be the D (5 bases). Germline V CDR1 and CDR2: MNHNS, SASEGT. V lost 0 bases, J lost 15 bases, and 18 bases lay in between. This CDR3 has 14 residues. CDR3 region: CASSEASGRDSRFF. The CDR3 bases are TGTGCCAGCAGTGAAGCAAGTGGCAGGGATTCTCGGTTCTTC.

This clone was seen a few times. The V gene is TRBV6-5, the J gene TRBJ2-5, with D unclear. Trimming stripped 6 bases from V and 4 bases from J, with 12 bases between. The CDR3 spans 13 residues. Germline V gene lookup returns CDR1 MNHEY and CDR2 SVGAGI. In DNA form, the CDR3 reads TGTGCCAGCAGCAGGACGGTGGGAGAGACCCAGTACTTC. Its translation: CASSRTVGETQYF.

This clone showed up just a few times. The chain employs TRBV19 and TRBJ2-1; D not resolved. Trimming took off 7 bases at V and 7 bases at J, with 14 bases between the two ends. CDR3 length: 13 amino acids. Germline-derived CDR1 and CDR2 are LNHDA and SQIVND (reference sequence). The CDR3 coding sequence is TGTGCCAGTATGGGGTGGAATGGGAATGAGCAGTTCTTC. Its translation: CASMGWNGNEQFF. The full variable domain, completed using reference TRBV19 and TRBJ2-1, is DGGITQSPKYLFRKEGQNVTLSCEQNLNHDAMYWYRQDPGQGLRLIYYSQIVNDFQKGDIAEGYSVSREKKESFPLTVTSAQKNPTAFYLCASMGWNGNEQFFGPGTRLTVL.

This clone was detected only a few times. The rearrangement links TRBV27 to TRBJ2-7; TRBD1 might be the D (6 bases). The CDR3 is made up of 16 amino acids. V was trimmed by 2 bases and J by 3 bases, leaving 17 bases between them. Per germline, CDR1 MNHEY and CDR2 SMNVEV (reference sequence). The CDR3 DNA reads TGTGCCAGCAGTTTAGGCCGACCGGGACAAGGCTACGAGCAGTACTTC. Its translation: CASSLGRPGQGYEQYF.